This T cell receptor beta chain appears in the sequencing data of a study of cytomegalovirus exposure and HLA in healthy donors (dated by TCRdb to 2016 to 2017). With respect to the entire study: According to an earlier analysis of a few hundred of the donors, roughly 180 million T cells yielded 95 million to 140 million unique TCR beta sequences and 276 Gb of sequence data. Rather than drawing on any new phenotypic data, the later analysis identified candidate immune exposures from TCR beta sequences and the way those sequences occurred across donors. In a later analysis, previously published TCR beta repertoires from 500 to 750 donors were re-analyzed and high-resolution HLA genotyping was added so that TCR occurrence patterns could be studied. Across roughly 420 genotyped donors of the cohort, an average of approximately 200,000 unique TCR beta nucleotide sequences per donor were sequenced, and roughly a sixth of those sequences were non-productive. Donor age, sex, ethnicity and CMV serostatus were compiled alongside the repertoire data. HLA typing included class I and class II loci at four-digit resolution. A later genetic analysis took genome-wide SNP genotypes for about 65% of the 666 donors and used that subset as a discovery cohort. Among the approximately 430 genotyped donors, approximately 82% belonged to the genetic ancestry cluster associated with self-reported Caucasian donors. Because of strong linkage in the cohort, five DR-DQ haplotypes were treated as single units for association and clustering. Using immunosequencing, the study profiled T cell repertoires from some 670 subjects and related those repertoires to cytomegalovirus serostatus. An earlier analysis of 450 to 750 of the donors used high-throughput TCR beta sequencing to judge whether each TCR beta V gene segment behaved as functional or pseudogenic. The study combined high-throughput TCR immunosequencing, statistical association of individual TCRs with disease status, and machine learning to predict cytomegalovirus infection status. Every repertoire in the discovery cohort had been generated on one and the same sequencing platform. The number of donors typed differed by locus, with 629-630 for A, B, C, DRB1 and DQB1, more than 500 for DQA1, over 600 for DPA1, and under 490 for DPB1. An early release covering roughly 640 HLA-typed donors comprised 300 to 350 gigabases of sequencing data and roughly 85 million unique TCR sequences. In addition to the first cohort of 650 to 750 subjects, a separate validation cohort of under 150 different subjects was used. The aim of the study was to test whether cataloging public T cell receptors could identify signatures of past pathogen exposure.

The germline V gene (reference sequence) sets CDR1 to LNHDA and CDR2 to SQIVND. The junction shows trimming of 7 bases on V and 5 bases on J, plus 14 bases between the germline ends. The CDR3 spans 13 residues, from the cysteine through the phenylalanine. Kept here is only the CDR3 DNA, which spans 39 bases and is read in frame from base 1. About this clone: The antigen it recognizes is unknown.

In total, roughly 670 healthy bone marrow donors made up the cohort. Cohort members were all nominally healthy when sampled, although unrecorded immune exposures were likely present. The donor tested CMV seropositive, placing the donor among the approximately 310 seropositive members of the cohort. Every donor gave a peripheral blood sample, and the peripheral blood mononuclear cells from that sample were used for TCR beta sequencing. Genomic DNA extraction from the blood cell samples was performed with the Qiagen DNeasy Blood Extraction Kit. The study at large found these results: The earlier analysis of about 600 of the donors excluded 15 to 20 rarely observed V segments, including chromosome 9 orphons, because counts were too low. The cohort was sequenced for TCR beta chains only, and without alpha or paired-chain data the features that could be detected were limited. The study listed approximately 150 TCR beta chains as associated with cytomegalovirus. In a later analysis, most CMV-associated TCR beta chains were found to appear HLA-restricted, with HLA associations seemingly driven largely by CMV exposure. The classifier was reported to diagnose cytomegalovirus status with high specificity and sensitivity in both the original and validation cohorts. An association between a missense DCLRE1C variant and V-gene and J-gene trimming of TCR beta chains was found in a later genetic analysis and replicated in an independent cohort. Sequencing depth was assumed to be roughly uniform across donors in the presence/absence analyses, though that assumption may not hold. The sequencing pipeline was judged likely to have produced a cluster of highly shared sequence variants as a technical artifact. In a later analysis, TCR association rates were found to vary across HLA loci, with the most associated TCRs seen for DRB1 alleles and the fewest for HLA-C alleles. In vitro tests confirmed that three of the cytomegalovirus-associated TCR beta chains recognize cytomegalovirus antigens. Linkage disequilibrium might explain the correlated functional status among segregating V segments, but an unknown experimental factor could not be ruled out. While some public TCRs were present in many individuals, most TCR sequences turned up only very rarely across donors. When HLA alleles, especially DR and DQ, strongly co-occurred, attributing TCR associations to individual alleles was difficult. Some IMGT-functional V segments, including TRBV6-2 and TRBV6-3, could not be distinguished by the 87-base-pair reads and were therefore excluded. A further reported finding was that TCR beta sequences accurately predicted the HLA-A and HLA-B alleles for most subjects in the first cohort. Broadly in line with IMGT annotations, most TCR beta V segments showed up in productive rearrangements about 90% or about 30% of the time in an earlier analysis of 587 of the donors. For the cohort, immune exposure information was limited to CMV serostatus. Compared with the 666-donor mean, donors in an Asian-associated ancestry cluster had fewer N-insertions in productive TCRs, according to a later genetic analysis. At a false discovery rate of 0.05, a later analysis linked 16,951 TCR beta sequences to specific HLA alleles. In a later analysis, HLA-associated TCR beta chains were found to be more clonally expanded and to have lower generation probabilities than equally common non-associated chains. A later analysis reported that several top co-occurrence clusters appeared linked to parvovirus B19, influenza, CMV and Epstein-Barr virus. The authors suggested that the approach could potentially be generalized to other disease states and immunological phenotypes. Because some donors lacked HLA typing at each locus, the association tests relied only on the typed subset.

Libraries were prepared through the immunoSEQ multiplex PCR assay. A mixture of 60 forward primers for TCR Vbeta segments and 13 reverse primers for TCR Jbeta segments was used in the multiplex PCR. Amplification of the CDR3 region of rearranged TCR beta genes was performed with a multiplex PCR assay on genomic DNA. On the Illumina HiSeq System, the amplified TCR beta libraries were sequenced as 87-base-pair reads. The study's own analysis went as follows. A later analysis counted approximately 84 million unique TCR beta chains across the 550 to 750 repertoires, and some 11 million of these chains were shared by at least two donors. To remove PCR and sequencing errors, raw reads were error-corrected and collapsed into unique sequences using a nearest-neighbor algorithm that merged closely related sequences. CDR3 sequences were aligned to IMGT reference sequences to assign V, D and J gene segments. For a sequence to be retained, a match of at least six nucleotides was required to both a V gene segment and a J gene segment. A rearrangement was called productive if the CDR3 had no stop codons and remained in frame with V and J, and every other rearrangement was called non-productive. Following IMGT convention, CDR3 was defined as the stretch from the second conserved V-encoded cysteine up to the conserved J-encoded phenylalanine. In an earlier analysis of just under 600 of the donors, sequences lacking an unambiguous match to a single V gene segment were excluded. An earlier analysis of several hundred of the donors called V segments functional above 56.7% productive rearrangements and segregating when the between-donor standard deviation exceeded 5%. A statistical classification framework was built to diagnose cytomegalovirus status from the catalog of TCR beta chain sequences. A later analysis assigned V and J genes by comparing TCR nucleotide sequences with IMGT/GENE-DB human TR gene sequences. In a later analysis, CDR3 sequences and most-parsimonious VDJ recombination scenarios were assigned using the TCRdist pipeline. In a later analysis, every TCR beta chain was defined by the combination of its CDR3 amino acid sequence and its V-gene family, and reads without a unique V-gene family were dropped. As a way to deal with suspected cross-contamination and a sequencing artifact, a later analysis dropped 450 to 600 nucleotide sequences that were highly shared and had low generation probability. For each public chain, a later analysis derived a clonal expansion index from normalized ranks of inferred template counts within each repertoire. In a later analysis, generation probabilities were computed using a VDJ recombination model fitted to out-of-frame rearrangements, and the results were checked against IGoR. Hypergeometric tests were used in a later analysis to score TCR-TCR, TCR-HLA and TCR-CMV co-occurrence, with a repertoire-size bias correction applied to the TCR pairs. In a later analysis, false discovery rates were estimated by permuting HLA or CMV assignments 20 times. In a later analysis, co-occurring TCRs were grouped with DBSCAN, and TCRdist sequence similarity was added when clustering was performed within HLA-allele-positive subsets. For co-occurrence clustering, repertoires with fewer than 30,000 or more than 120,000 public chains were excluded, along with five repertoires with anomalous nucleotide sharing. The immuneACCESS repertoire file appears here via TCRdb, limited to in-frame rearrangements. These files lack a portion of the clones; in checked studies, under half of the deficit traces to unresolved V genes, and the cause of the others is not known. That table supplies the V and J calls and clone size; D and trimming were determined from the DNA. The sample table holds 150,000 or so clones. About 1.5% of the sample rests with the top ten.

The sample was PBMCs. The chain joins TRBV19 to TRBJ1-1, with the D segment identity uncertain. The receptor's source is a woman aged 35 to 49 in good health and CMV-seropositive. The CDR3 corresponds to CASKLQRKTEAFF. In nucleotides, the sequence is TGTGCCAGTAAATTACAGCGGAAAACTGAAGCTTTCTTT.